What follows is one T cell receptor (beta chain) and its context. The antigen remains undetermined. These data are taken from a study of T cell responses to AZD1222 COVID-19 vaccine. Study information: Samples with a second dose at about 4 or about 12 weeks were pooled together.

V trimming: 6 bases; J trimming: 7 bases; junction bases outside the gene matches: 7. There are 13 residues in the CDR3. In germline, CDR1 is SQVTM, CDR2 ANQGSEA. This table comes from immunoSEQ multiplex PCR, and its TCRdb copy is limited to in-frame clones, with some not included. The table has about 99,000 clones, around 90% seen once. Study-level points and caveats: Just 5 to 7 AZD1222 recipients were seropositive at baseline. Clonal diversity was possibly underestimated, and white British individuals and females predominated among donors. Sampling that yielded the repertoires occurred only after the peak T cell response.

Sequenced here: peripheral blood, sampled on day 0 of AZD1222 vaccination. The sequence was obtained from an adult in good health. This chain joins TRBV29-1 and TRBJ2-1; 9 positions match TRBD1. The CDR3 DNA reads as TGCAGCGTCTCGGGACAGGGAACGAATGAGCAGTTCTTC. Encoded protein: CSVSGQGTNEQFF.